Sequencing of this TCR beta chain was carried out in a study of radiotherapy plus CTLA-4 blockade in lung cancer. Data came from immunoSEQ multiplex PCR; TCRdb stores just in-frame clones and leaves some out. The sample includes about 88,000 clones, more than 70% of them seen just once. The V gene end was trimmed by 0 bases and the J gene end by 1 base; junction bases not matched to a gene: 11. The CDR3 is 18 amino acids. CDR1 and CDR2 (germline): LGHNT, FRNRAP. The sample in question was peripheral blood, obtained from a patient treated with radiotherapy plus ipilimumab. This TCR came from a human donor with non-small cell lung cancer that progressed on radiotherapy plus ipilimumab. This rearrangement joins TRBV12-5 to TRBJ1-1; 7 positions agree with TRBD1. The CDR3 protein is CASGLVRDSLGENTEAFF. CDR3 DNA: TGTGCTAGTGGTTTGGTGAGGGACAGCCTAGGCGAGAACACTGAAGCTTTCTTT.